This entry features one T cell receptor beta chain sequence. These data originate in a study of blood T cell repertoires in COVID-19. The CDR3 consists of 16 residues. Germline loops: CDR1 SGHDN, CDR2 FVKESK. Between the trimmed V and J ends, which lost 4 bases and 4 bases, there was a span of 16 bases. Sequencing was performed with immunoSEQ multiplex PCR; in TCRdb, only in-frame clones are kept and a portion is missing. The sample shows some 7,900 clones, less than 85% of them seen only once. V and J are TRBV14 and TRBJ2-2; perhaps TRBD2 as D (6 bases). Sequenced: peripheral blood. The receptor was isolated from a human donor with active COVID-19. The donor label of this sample is uncertain. CDR3 nucleotide sequence: TGTGCCAGCAGCCCGAGCCTCGGGAGCCTCACCGGGGAGCTGTTTTTT. Translating gives CASSPSLGSLTGELFF.